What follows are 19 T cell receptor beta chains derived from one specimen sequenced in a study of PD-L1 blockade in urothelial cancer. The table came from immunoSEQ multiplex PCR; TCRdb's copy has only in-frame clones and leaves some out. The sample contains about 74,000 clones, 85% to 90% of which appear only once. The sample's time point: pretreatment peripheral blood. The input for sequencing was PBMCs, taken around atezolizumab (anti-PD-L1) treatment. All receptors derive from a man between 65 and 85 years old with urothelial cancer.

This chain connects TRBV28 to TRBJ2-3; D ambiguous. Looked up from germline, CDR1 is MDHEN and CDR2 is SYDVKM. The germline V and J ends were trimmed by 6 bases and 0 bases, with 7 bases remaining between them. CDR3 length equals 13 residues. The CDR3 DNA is TGTGCCAGCAGCAGGTCTAGCACAGATACGCAGTATTTT. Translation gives CASSRSSTDTQYF.

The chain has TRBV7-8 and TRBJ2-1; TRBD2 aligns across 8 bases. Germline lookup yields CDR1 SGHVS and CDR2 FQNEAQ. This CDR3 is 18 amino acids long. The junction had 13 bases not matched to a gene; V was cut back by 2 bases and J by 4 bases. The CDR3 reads CASSLSVGASGRYNEQFF. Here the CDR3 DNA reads TGTGCCAGCAGCTTAAGTGTAGGGGCTAGCGGGCGGTACAATGAGCAGTTCTTC.

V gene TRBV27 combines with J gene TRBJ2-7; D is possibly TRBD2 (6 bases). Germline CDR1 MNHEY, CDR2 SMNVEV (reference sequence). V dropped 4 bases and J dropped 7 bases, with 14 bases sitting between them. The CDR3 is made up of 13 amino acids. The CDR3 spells CASSYRLEGEQYF. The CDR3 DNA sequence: TGTGCCAGCAGTTACCGACTAGAAGGGGAGCAGTACTTC.

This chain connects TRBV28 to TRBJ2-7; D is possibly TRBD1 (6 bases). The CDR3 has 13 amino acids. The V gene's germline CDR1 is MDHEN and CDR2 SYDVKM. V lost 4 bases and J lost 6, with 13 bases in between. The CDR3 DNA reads TGTGCCAGCAGTTGGGACACCACGGGCGAGCAGTACTTC. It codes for CASSWDTTGEQYF. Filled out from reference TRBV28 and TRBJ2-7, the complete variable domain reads DVKVTQSSRYLVKRTGEKVFLECVQDMDHENMFWYRQDPGLGLRLIYFSYDVKMKEKGDIPEGYSVSREKKERFSLILESASTNQTSMYLCASSWDTTGEQYFGPGTRLTVT.

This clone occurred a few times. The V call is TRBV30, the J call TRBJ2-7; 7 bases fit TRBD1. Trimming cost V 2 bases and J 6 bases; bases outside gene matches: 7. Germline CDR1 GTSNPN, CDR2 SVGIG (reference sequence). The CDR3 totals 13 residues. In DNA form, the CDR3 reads TGTGCCTGGAGTCTCACAGGGGCGGGCGAGCAGTACTTC. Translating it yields CAWSLTGAGEQYF.

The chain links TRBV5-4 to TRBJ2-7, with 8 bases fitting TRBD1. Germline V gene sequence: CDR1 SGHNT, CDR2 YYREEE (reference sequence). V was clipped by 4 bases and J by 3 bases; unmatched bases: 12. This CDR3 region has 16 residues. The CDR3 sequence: CASSPDARTGNYEQYF. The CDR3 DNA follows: TGTGCCAGCAGCCCCGACGCGCGGACAGGGAACTACGAGCAGTACTTC.

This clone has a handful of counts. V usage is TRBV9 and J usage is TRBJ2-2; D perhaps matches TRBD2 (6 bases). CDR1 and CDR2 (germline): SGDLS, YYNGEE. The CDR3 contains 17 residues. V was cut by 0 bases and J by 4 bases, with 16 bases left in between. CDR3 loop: CASSVAVGGAGTGELFF. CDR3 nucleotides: TGTGCCAGCAGCGTAGCCGTGGGGGGTGCGGGCACCGGGGAGCTGTTTTTT.

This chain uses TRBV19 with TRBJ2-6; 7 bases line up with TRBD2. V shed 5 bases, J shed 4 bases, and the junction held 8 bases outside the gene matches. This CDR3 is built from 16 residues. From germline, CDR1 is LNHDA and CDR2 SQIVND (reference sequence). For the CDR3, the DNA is TGTGCCAGTAGTTCCCGACTAGCTGCCGGGGCCAACGTCCTGACTTTC. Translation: CASSSRLAAGANVLTF. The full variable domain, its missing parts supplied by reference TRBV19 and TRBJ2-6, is DGGITQSPKYLFRKEGQNVTLSCEQNLNHDAMYWYRQDPGQGLRLIYYSQIVNDFQKGDIAEGYSVSREKKESFPLTVTSAQKNPTAFYLCASSSRLAAGANVLTFGAGSRLTVL.

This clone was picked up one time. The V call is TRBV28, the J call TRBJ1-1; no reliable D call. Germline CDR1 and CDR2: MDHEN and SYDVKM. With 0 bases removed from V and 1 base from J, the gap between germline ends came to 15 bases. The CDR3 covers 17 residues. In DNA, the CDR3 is TGTGCCAGCAGTTTATGGGGCTCCCCCGGCTCGAACACTGAAGCTTTCTTT. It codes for CASSLWGSPGSNTEAFF.

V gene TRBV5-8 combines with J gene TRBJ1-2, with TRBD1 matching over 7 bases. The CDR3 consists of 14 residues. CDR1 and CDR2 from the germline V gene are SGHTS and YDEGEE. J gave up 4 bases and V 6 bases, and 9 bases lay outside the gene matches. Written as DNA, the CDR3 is TGTGCCAGCATTCGACAGGGTGTCCGCTATGGCTACACCTTC. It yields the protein CASIRQGVRYGYTF.

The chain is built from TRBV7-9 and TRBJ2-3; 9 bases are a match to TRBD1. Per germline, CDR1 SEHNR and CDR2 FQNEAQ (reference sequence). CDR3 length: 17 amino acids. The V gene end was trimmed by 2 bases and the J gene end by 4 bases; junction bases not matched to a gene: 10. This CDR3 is CASSLTQGALTPDTQYF. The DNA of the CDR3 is TGTGCCAGCAGCTTAACACAGGGGGCCCTGACCCCAGATACGCAGTATTTT.

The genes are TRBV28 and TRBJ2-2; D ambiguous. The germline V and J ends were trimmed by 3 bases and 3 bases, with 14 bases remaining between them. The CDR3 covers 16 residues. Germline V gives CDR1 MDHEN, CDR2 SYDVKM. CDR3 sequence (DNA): TGTGCCAGCAGTTTCGCTAGTCTCCGCGACACCGGGGAGCTGTTTTTT. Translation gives CASSFASLRDTGELFF. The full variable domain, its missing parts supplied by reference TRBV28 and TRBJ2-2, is DVKVTQSSRYLVKRTGEKVFLECVQDMDHENMFWYRQDPGLGLRLIYFSYDVKMKEKGDIPEGYSVSREKKERFSLILESASTNQTSMYLCASSFASLRDTGELFFGEGSRLTVL.

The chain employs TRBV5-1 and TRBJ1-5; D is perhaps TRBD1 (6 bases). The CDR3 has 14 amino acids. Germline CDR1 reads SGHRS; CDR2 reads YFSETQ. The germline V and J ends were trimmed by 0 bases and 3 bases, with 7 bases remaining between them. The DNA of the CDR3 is TGCGCCAGCAGCTTGGACAGGGACAATCAGCCCCAGCATTTT. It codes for CASSLDRDNQPQHF. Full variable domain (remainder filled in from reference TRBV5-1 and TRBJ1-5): KAGVTQTPRYLIKTRGQQVTLSCSPISGHRSVSWYQQTPGQGLQFLFEYFSETQRNKGNFPGRFSGRQFSNSRSEMNVSTLELGDSALYLCASSLDRDNQPQHFGDGTRLSIL.

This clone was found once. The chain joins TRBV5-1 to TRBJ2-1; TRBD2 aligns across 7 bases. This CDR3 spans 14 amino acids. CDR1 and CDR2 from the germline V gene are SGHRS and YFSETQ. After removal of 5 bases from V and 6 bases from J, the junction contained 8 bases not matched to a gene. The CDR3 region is CASRPGLTVNEQFF. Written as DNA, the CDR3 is TGCGCCAGCAGGCCGGGACTAACAGTCAATGAGCAGTTCTTC.

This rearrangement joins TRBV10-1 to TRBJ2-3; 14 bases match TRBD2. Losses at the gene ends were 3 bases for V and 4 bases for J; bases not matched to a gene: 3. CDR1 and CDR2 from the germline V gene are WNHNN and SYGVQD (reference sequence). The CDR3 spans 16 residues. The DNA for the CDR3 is TGCGCCAGCAGTGAAGGGACTAGCGGGAGATCAGATACGCAGTATTTT. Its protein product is CASSEGTSGRSDTQYF.

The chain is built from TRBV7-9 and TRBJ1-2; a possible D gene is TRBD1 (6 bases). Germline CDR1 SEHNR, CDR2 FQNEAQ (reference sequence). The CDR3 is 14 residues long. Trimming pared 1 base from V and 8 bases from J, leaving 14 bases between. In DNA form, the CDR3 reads TGTGCCAGCAGCTTAGATACAGGGAGAGAGGGCTACACCTTC. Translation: CASSLDTGREGYTF.

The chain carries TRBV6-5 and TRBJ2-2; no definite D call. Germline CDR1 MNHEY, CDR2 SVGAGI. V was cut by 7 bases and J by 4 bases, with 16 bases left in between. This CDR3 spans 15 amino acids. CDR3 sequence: CASTRSGILTGELFF. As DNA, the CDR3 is TGTGCCAGCACCCGTTCTGGCATCCTCACCGGGGAGCTGTTTTTT.

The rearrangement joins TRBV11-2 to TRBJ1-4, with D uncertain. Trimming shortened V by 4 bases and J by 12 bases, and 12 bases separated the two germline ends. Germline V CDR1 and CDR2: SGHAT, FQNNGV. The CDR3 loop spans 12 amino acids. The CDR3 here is CASSSSSRELFF. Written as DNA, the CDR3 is TGTGCCAGCAGCTCATCTAGCCGAGAACTGTTTTTT.

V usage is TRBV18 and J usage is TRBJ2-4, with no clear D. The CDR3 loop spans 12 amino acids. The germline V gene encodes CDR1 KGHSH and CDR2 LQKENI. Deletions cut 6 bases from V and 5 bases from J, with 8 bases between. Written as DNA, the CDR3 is TGTGCCAGCTCCCCAACACAAAACATTCAGTACTTC. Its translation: CASSPTQNIQYF.